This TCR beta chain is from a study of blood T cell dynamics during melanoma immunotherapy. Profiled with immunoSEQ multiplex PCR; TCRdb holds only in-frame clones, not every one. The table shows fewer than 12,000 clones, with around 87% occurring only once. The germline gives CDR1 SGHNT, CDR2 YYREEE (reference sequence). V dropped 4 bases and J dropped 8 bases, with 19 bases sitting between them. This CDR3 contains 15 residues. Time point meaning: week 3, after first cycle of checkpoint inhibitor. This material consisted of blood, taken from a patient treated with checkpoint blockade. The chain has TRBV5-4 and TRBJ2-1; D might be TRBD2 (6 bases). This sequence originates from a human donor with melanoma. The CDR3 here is CASSPGGGFTYEQFF. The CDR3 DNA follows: TGTGCCAGCAGCCCCGGTGGGGGGTTTACATATGAGCAGTTCTTC.